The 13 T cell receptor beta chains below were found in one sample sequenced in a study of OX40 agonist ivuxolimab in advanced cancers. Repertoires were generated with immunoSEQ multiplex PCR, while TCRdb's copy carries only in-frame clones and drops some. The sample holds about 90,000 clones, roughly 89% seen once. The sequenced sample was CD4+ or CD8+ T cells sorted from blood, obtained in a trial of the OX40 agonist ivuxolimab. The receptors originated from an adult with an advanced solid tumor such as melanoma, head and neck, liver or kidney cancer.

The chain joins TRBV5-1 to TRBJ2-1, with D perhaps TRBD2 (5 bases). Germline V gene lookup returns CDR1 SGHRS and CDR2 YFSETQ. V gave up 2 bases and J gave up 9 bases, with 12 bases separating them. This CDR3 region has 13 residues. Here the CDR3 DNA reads TGCGCCAGCAGCTTCTCATTACGGGGTGAGCAGTTCTTC. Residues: CASSFSLRGEQFF.

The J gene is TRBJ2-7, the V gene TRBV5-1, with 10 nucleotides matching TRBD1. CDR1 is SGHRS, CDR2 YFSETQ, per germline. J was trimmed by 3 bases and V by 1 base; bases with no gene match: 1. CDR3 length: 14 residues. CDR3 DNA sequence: TGCGCCAGCAGCTTGCGGACAGGGGGCTACGAGCAGTACTTC. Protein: CASSLRTGGYEQYF.

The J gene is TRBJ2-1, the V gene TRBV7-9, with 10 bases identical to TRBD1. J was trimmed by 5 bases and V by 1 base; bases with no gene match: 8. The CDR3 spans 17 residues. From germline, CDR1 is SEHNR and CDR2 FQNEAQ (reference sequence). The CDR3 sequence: CASSLDPGQGSHNEQFF. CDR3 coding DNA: TGTGCCAGCAGCTTAGATCCGGGACAGGGGTCCCACAATGAGCAGTTCTTC.

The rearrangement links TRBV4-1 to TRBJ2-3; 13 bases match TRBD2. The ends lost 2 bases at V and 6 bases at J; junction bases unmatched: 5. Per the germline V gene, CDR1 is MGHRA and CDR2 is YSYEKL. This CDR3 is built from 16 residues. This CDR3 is CASSQQTSGRTDTQYF. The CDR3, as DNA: TGCGCCAGCAGCCAACAGACTAGCGGGAGGACCGATACGCAGTATTTT.

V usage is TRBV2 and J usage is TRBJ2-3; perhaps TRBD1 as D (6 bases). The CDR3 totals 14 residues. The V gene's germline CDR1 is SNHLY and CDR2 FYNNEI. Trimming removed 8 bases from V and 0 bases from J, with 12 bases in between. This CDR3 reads CASGRTVSTDTQYF. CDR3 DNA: TGTGCCAGCGGCCGGACAGTTAGCACAGATACGCAGTATTTT.

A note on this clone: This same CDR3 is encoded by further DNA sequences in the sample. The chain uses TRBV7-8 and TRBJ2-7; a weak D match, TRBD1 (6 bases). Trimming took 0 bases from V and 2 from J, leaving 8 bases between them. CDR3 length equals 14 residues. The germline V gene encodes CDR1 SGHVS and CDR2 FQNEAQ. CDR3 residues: CASSLAGTPYEQYF. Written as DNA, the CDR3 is TGTGCCAGCAGCTTAGCGGGGACACCCTACGAGCAGTACTTC.

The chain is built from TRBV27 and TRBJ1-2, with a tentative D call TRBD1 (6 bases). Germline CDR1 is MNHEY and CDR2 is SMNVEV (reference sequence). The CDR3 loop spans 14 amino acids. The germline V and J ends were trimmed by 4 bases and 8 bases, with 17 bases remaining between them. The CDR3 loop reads CASSSQGNSGGYTF. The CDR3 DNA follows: TGTGCCAGCAGTTCACAGGGAAATTCAGGGGGCTACACCTTC.

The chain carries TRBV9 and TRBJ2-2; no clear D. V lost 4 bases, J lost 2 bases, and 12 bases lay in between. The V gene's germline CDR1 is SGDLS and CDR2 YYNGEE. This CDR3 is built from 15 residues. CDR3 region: CASSLGYPNTGELFF. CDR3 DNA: TGTGCCAGCAGCCTAGGTTACCCTAACACCGGGGAGCTGTTTTTT.

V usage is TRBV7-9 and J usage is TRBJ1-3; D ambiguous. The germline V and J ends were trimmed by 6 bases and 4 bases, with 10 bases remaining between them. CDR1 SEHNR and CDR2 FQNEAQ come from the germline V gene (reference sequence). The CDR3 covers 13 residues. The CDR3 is CASSGGGGNTIYF. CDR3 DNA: TGTGCCAGCAGTGGAGGAGGAGGAAACACCATATATTTT.

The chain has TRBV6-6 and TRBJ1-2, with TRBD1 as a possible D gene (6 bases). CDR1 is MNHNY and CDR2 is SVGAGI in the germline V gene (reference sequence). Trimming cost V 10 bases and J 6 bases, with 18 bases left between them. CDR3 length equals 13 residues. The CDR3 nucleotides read TGTGCCACCCGAAAACCCAGACAGGATGGCTACACCTTC. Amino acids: CATRKPRQDGYTF.

The CDR3 sequence is CASSPPGPMKSGNTIYF. The CDR3 DNA reads TGTGCCAGCTCACCACCAGGCCCTATGAAGTCTGGAAACACCATATATTTT. This chain uses TRBV18 with TRBJ1-3, with D uncertain. Germline CDR1 and CDR2: KGHSH and LQKENI. The V gene lost 0 bases and the J gene lost 1 base, with 13 bases spanning the gap. CDR3 length equals 17 residues.

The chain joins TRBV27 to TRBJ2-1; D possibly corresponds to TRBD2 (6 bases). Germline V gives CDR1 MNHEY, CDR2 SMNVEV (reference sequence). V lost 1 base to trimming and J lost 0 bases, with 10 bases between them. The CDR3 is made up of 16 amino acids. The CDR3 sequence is CASSLFGGSSYNEQFF. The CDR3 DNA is TGTGCCAGCAGTTTATTCGGGGGAAGCTCCTACAATGAGCAGTTCTTC.

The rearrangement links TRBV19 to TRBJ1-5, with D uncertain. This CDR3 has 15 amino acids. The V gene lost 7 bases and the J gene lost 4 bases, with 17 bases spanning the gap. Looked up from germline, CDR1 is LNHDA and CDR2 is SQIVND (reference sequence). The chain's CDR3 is CASTSMALGNQPQHF. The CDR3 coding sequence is TGTGCCAGTACCTCCATGGCGCTGGGTAATCAGCCCCAGCATTTT.